The 17 T cell receptor beta chains reported below all come from one sample, sequenced in a study of cytomegalovirus exposure and HLA in healthy donors (dated by TCRdb to the late 2010s). The method behind the library was the immunoSEQ multiplex PCR assay. For the multiplex PCR, a mixture combining 60 forward primers for TCR Vbeta segments and 13 reverse primers for TCR Jbeta segments was used. TCRdb retrieved this table from immuneACCESS and kept in-frame rearrangements only. Not all clones are present; in checked studies, unresolved V genes account for under half, and no reason is known for the remainder. The sample data list under 150,000 clones, and 74% of these were observed just once. The leading ten clones occupy around 3.9% of the sample. The sequenced sample consisted of PBMCs. These receptors came from a woman in her thirties or forties in good health and CMV-seropositive.

The J gene is TRBJ1-1, the V gene TRBV18, with a tentative D call TRBD1 (6 bases). Germline V lookup: CDR1 KGHSH, CDR2 LQKENI. The CDR3 is made up of 13 amino acids. The germline V and J ends were trimmed by 5 bases and 1 base, with 8 bases remaining between them. The CDR3 region has the DNA TGTGCCAGCTCAAGGGACAAGAACACTGAAGCTTTCTTT. Residues: CASSRDKNTEAFF.

The chain carries TRBV7-3 and TRBJ2-3, with 10 bases matching TRBD2. Trimming at V came to 4 bases and at J to 1 base, leaving 2 bases not matched to a gene. The CDR3 is 15 amino acids. The germline V gene has CDR1 SGHTA and CDR2 FQGTGA. The CDR3 sequence: CASSSGLAGTDTQYF. The CDR3 nucleotides read TGTGCCAGCAGCTCAGGACTAGCGGGCACAGATACGCAGTATTTT.

The CDR3 is CASSPGQNEKLFF. CDR3 bases: TGTGCCAGCAGCCCGGGACAGAATGAAAAACTGTTTTTT. The rearrangement links TRBV5-4 to TRBJ1-4, with TRBD1 matching 7 bases. The germline V gene encodes CDR1 SGHNT and CDR2 YYREEE (reference sequence). The CDR3 totals 13 residues. Trimming took 4 bases from V and 5 from J; bases not matched to a gene: 2.

V and J are TRBV29-1 and TRBJ2-1; 14 positions agree with TRBD2. V lost 6 bases, J lost 7 bases, and 2 bases stayed unmatched. Germline V lookup: CDR1 SQVTM, CDR2 ANQGSEA. This CDR3 contains 13 residues. CDR3 coding DNA: TGCAGCGTGGGGACTAGCGGGGGTAATGAGCAGTTCTTC. This encodes CSVGTSGGNEQFF.

The CDR3 coding sequence is TGTGCCAGCAGTTGGACTGCTGAAGCTTTCTTT. As protein: CASSWTAEAFF. This rearrangement joins TRBV2 to TRBJ1-1; D is unclear. Trimming removed 5 bases at V and 6 bases at J, with 7 bases between. This CDR3 contains 11 residues. CDR1 and CDR2 (germline): SNHLY, FYNNEI.

This clone was picked up a small number of times. The genes are TRBV7-9 and TRBJ2-7; D is perhaps TRBD1 (7 bases). V was cut by 2 bases and J by 3 bases, with 14 bases left in between. The CDR3 has 15 amino acids. The V gene's germline CDR1 is SEHNR and CDR2 FQNEAQ (reference sequence). The DNA of the CDR3 is TGTGCCAGCAGCTTATTCCCAGGGGGGTACTACGAGCAGTACTTC. It translates to CASSLFPGGYYEQYF.

The chain has TRBV6-6 and TRBJ2-2; D is perhaps TRBD2 (7 bases). The CDR3 is 16 residues long. Germline CDR1 reads MNHNY; CDR2 reads SVGAGI (reference sequence). V lost 0 bases, J lost 3 bases, and 11 bases lay in between. Written as DNA, the CDR3 is TGTGCCAGCAGTTACTCGAAAGGGGGGGACACCGGGGAGCTGTTTTTT. Its protein product is CASSYSKGGDTGELFF.

CDR3: CASSVAGGQETQYF. CDR3 sequence (DNA): TGTGCCAGCAGCGTAGCGGGGGGGCAAGAGACCCAGTACTTC. This chain links TRBV9 with TRBJ2-5; 8 bases are a match to TRBD2. CDR3 size: 14 residues. Germline values: CDR1 SGDLS, CDR2 YYNGEE. The V segment lost 0 bases and the J segment 2 bases; nucleotides outside the gene matches: 0.

V gene TRBV19 combines with J gene TRBJ2-7, with a tentative D call TRBD2 (5 bases). V lost 3 bases and J lost 2, with 17 bases in between. This CDR3 is built from 16 residues. Germline CDR1 is LNHDA and CDR2 is SQIVND (reference sequence). CDR3 coding DNA: TGTGCCAGTAGTATCATCAAAGGCGGAGGCCCCTACGAGCAGTACTTC. Residues: CASSIIKGGGPYEQYF.

The V gene is TRBV10-1, the J gene TRBJ2-7; 8 bases fit TRBD2. In germline, CDR1 is WNHNN, CDR2 SYGVQD (reference sequence). Unmatched junction bases numbered 10, after V lost 2 bases and J lost 4 bases. The CDR3 extends over 16 amino acids. CDR3 loop: CASSEPPERGPYEQYF. CDR3 coding DNA: TGCGCCAGCAGTGAGCCCCCCGAGCGGGGGCCTTACGAGCAGTACTTC.

The chain links TRBV11-3 to TRBJ2-1; 11 positions match TRBD1. Germline CDR1 is SGHNT and CDR2 is YENEEA. The CDR3 totals 15 residues. Losses at the gene ends were 2 bases for V and 6 bases for J; bases not matched to a gene: 3. CDR3 bases: TGTGCCAGCAGCTTAAGAGGGACAGGGGGCAATGAGCAGTTCTTC. Its translation: CASSLRGTGGNEQFF.

The V and J genes are TRBV5-4 and TRBJ1-3; D may be TRBD1 (5 bases). This CDR3 spans 15 amino acids. Per germline, CDR1 SGHNT and CDR2 YYREEE (reference sequence). V was cut by 0 bases and J by 7 bases, with 14 bases left in between. CDR3 sequence (DNA): TGTGCCAGCAGCTTGGCCGAGGCAGGGAGGAACACCATATATTTT. Protein product: CASSLAEAGRNTIYF.

The chain combines TRBV6-1 with TRBJ2-1; TRBD2 agrees at 11 bases. J gave up 6 bases and V 0 bases, and 1 base lay outside the gene matches. The CDR3 extends over 15 amino acids. From germline, CDR1 is MNHNS and CDR2 SASEGT. CDR3 protein: CASSEASGRANEQFF. The CDR3 nucleotides are TGTGCCAGCAGTGAAGCTAGCGGGAGGGCCAATGAGCAGTTCTTC.

This clone was observed a few times. The chain employs TRBV9 and TRBJ1-2, with 7 nucleotides matching TRBD1. The V gene end was trimmed by 0 bases and the J gene end by 4 bases; junction bases not matched to a gene: 3. Germline V gene data show CDR1 as SGDLS and CDR2 as YYNGEE. The CDR3 totals 14 residues. Here the CDR3 reads CASSVVAGGYGYTF. CDR3 sequence (DNA): TGTGCCAGCAGCGTAGTAGCAGGGGGCTATGGCTACACCTTC.

This chain links TRBV5-1 with TRBJ1-1; 7 nucleotides agree with TRBD1. Germline CDR1 and CDR2: SGHRS and YFSETQ. Trimming removed 1 base from V and 1 base from J; junction bases left unmatched: 1. This CDR3 is 14 amino acids long. CDR3 region: CASSLTGENTEAFF. The DNA of the CDR3 is TGCGCCAGCAGCTTGACAGGGGAGAACACTGAAGCTTTCTTT. The complete variable domain, with remaining parts taken from reference TRBV5-1 and TRBJ1-1, reads KAGVTQTPRYLIKTRGQQVTLSCSPISGHRSVSWYQQTPGQGLQFLFEYFSETQRNKGNFPGRFSGRQFSNSRSEMNVSTLELGDSALYLCASSLTGENTEAFFGQGTRLTVV.

This clone was seen only once. This chain connects TRBV4-2 to TRBJ1-3; a weak D match, TRBD1 (6 bases). Germline V gives CDR1 LGHNA, CDR2 YNFKEQ. The ends were cut back, 3 bases at V and 4 bases at J, with 10 bases in the middle. The CDR3 is made up of 14 amino acids. The CDR3 here is CASSQGASGNTIYF. The CDR3 region has the DNA TGTGCCAGCAGCCAGGGGGCGAGCGGAAACACCATATATTTT.

This clone was picked up one time. The chain joins TRBV18 to TRBJ1-1, with TRBD1 matching 9 bases. J lost 5 bases, V lost 6 bases, and 13 bases had no gene match. The V gene's germline CDR1 is KGHSH and CDR2 LQKENI. The CDR3 runs 16 residues. In DNA, the CDR3 is TGTGCCAGCTCTCGCGAGACAGGGGGGTCGGGGACTGAAGCTTTCTTT. Amino acid sequence: CASSRETGGSGTEAFF. Full variable domain (outside the CDR3, taken from reference TRBV18 and TRBJ1-1): NAGVMQNPRHLVRRRGQEARLRCSPMKGHSHVYWYRQLPEEGLKFMVYLQKENIIDESGMPKERFSAEFPKEGPSILRIQQVVRGDSAAYFCASSRETGGSGTEAFFGQGTRLTVV.